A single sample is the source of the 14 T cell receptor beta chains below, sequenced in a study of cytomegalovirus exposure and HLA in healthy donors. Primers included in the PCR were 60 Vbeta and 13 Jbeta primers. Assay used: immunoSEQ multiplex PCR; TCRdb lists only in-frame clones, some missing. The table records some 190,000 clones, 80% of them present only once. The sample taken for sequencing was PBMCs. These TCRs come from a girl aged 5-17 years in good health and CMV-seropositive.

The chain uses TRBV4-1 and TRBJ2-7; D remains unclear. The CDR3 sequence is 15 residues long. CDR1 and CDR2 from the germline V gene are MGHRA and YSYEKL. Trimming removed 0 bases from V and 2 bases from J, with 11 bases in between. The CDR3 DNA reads TGCGCCAGCAGCCAAGACATTGGCATAACCTACGAGCAGTACTTC. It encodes CASSQDIGITYEQYF.

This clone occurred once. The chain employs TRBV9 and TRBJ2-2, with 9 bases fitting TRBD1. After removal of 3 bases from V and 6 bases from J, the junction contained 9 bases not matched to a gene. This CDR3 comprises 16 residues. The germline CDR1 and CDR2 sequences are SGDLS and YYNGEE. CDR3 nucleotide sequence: TGTGCCAGCAGCGCTCCGGGACAGGGTTTGGCCGGGGAGCTGTTTTTT. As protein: CASSAPGQGLAGELFF. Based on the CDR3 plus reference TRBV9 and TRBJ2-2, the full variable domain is DSGVTQTPKHLITATGQRVTLRCSPRSGDLSVYWYQQSLDQGLQFLIQYYNGEERAKGNILERFSAQQFPDLHSELNLSSLELGDSALYFCASSAPGQGLAGELFFGEGSRLTVL.

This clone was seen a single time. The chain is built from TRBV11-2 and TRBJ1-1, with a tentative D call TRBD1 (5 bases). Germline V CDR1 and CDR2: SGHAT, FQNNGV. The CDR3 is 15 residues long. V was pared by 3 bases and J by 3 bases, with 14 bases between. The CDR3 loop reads CASSLGGGWDTEAFF. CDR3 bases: TGTGCCAGCAGCTTGGGGGGGGGATGGGACACTGAAGCTTTCTTT.

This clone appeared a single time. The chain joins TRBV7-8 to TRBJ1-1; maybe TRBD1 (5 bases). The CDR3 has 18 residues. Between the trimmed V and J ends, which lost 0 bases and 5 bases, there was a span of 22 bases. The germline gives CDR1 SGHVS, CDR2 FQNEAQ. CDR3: CASSLAPSGKLLGTEAFF. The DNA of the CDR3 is TGTGCCAGCAGCTTAGCGCCGTCAGGGAAGTTGCTAGGAACTGAAGCTTTCTTT.

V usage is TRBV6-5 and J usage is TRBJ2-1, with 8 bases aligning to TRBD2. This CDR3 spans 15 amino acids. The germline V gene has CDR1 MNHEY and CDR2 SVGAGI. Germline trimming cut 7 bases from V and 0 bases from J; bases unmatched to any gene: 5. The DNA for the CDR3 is TGTGCCAGCAAAGGGGGGACTAGCTCCTACAATGAGCAGTTCTTC. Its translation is CASKGGTSSYNEQFF.

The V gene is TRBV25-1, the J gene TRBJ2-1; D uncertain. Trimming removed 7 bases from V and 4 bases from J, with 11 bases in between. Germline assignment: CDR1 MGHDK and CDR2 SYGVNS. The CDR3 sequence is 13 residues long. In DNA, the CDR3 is TGTGCCAGCACGATAGGAGTGTACAATGAGCAGTTCTTC. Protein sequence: CASTIGVYNEQFF.

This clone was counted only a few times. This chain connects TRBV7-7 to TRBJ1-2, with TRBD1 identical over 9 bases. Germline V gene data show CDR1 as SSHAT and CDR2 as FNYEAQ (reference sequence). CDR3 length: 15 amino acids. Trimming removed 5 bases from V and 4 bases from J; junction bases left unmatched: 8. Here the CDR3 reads CASSPWTGDSYGYTF. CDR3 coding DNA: TGTGCCAGCAGCCCCTGGACAGGGGATTCCTATGGCTACACCTTC.

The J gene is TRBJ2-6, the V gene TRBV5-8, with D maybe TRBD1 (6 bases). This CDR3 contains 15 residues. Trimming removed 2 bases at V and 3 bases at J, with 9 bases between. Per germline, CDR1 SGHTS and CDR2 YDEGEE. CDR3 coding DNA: TGTGCCAGCAGCTTACAGGGTGGTGGGGCCAACGTCCTGACTTTC. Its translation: CASSLQGGGANVLTF.

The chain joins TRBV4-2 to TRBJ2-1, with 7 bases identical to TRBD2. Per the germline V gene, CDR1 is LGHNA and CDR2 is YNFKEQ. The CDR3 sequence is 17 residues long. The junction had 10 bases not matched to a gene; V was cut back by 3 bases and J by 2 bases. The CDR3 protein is CASSHDTSASPYNEQFF. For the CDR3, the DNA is TGTGCCAGCAGCCATGATACTAGCGCTTCCCCCTACAATGAGCAGTTCTTC.

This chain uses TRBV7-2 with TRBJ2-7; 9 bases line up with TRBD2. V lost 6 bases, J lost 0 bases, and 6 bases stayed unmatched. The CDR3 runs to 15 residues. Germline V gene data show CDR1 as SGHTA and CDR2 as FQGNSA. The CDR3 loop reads CASSTTSGSSYEQYF. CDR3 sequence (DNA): TGTGCCAGCAGTACGACTAGCGGCAGCTCCTACGAGCAGTACTTC.

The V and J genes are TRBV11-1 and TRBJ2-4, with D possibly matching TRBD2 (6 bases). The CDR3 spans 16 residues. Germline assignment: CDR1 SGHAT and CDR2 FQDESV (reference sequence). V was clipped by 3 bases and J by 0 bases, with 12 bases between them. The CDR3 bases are TGTGCCAGCAGCTTGGACGCGGGACTAGCCAAAAACATTCAGTACTTC. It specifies CASSLDAGLAKNIQYF. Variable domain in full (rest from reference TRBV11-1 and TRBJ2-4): EAEVAQSPRYKITEKSQAVAFWCDPISGHATLYWYRQILGQGPELLVQFQDESVVDDSQLPKDRFSAERLKGVDSTLKIQPAELGDSAMYLCASSLDAGLAKNIQYFGAGTRLSVL.

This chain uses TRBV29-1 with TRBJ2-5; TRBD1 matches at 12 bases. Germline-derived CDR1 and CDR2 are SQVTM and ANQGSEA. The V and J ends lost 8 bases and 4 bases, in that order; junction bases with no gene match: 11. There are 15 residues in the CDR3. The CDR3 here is CSPGGTGGTPETQYF. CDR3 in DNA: TGCAGCCCGGGGGGGACAGGGGGCACCCCAGAGACCCAGTACTTC.

As DNA, the CDR3 is TGTGCCAGCAGTGAACTAGGGGCTGAGCAGTTCTTC. Its translation: CASSELGAEQFF. This chain uses TRBV25-1 with TRBJ2-1, with D tentatively TRBD1 (5 bases). V lost 2 bases, J lost 9 bases, and 8 bases lay in between. This CDR3 is built from 12 residues. Per the germline V gene, CDR1 is MGHDK and CDR2 is SYGVNS.

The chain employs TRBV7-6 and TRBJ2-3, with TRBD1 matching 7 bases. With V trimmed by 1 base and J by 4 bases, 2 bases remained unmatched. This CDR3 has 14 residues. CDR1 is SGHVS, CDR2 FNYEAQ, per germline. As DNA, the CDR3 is TGTGCCAGCAGCTTAGGCAGGGGGTCAGATACGCAGTATTTT. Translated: CASSLGRGSDTQYF.